These 32 T cell receptor beta chains came from one sample sequenced in a study of T-cell memory formation after mild COVID-19. MiXCR, applied by TCRdb to the 5' RACE reads, yields one record per CDR3 protein. Here the sample spans around 150,000 distinct CDR3 sequences, about 28% being singletons. The sequenced sample consisted of PBMCs or a T cell subset sorted from them (not recorded which). The receptors shown here come from an adult woman who had mild COVID-19 (a few samples of this study predate the infection). Cell type and time point are not known.

This sequence joins TRBV20-1 and TRBJ2-5; TRBD1 might be the D (5 bases). With 1 base removed from V and 2 bases from J, the gap between germline ends came to 11 bases. This CDR3 has 14 amino acids. Germline V gene sequence: CDR1 DFQATT, CDR2 SNEGSKA (reference sequence). CDR3 sequence reads: CSARVSQAQETQYF. The CDR3 DNA is TGCAGTGCTAGAGTCTCACAGGCGCAAGAGACCCAGTACTTC.

The chain uses TRBV12-3 or TRBV12-4 and TRBJ2-1; 7 nucleotides match TRBD2. The CDR3 length is 15 residues. The J segment lost 6 bases and the V segment lost 1 base, leaving 6 bases of the junction unmatched. In DNA form, the CDR3 reads TGTGCCAGCAGTTTAGTTGGGGACTATCGCAATGAGCAGTTCTTC. Amino acids: CASSLVGDYRNEQFF.

The J gene is TRBJ2-1, the V gene TRBV18, with D possibly matching TRBD2 (5 bases). The ends were cut back, 2 bases at V and 10 bases at J, with 9 bases in the middle. Germline-derived CDR1 and CDR2 are KGHSH and LQKENI. CDR3 size: 12 residues. The CDR3 bases are TGTGCCAGCTCACCAAATCGGGGAGAGCAGTTCTTC. Encoded protein: CASSPNRGEQFF.

V gene TRBV7-6 combines with J gene TRBJ2-7; 9 bases align to TRBD1. The V and J ends lost 4 bases and 3 bases, in that order; junction bases with no gene match: 10. CDR1 SGHVS and CDR2 FNYEAQ come from the germline V gene. This CDR3 comprises 16 residues. The CDR3 spells CASSSYRDRDHYEQYF. For the CDR3, the DNA is TGTGCCAGCAGCTCCTACAGGGACAGGGACCACTACGAGCAGTACTTC.

The gene calls are TRBV12-3 or TRBV12-4 and TRBJ1-1; D is perhaps TRBD1 (6 bases). Trimming stripped 6 bases from V and 0 bases from J, with 11 bases between. This CDR3 spans 14 amino acids. CDR3 region: CASRRTDLNTEAFF. The CDR3 DNA reads as TGTGCCAGCAGACGGACAGACTTGAACACTGAAGCTTTCTTT.

The CDR3 DNA reads TGTGCCACCAGCAGCCCAGTAATTACCCACCTTAATAATTCACCCCTCCACTTT. Translation gives CATSSPVITHLNNSPLHF. V and J are TRBV15 and TRBJ1-6, with no clear D. Germline loops: CDR1 LNHNV, CDR2 YYDKDF (reference sequence). This CDR3 comprises 18 residues. The V gene lost 3 bases and the J gene lost 5 bases, with 20 bases spanning the gap.

There are many counts of this clonotype. The chain uses TRBV12-3 or TRBV12-4 and TRBJ1-2, with 8 bases matching TRBD1. CDR3 length: 16 amino acids. V dropped 5 bases and J dropped 5; count of bases not matched to a gene: 13. Here the CDR3 DNA reads TGTGCCAGCAGTAAGACAACCGGGACAGGTCGATATGGCTACACCTTC. Its translation is CASSKTTGTGRYGYTF.

This clonotype showed up just a few times. This chain connects TRBV7-2 to TRBJ2-1, with 7 bases matching TRBD2. The germline V gene encodes CDR1 SGHTA and CDR2 FQGNSA. CDR3 length equals 18 residues. Losses at the gene ends were 6 bases for V and 1 base for J; bases not matched to a gene: 15. Here the CDR3 reads CASRGPGGGDLSYNEQFF. As DNA, the CDR3 is TGTGCCAGCAGGGGTCCGGGCGGGGGTGACCTGTCCTACAATGAGCAGTTCTTC.

This rearrangement joins TRBV7-9 to TRBJ2-7; D possibly corresponds to TRBD1 (6 bases). V dropped 5 bases and J dropped 2 bases, with 16 bases sitting between them. Germline CDR1 is SEHNR and CDR2 is FQNEAQ (reference sequence). CDR3 length: 15 residues. In DNA form, the CDR3 reads TGTGCCAGCAGCCTTGCCGGGACACGAACCTACGAGCAGTACTTC. Amino acids: CASSLAGTRTYEQYF.

V is TRBV5-1 and J is TRBJ2-1, with D unclear. The CDR3 length is 12 residues. V lost 2 bases and J lost 6, with 6 bases in between. Germline CDR1 and CDR2: SGHRS and YFSETQ. The CDR3 spells CASSFLGNEQFF. As DNA, the CDR3 is TGCGCCAGCAGCTTCTTAGGCAATGAGCAGTTCTTC.

V gene TRBV7-8 combines with J gene TRBJ2-7; D might be TRBD1 (5 bases). CDR3 size: 15 residues. In germline, CDR1 is SGHVS, CDR2 FQNEAQ. The V gene lost 0 bases and the J gene lost 1 base, with 10 bases spanning the gap. DNA for the CDR3: TGTGCCAGCAGCTTAGCCGGACACGGGTCCTACGAGCAGTACGTC. Translation: CASSLAGHGSYEQYV.

This clonotype was counted a few times. The chain recombines TRBV6-4 with TRBJ2-1; TRBD1 is a possible D gene (5 bases). V lost 0 bases, J lost 1 base, and 10 bases lay in between. The CDR3 spans 16 residues. Germline assignment: CDR1 MRHNA and CDR2 SNTAGT. CDR3 DNA sequence: TGTGCCAGCAGTGACTCGGTGACAGCTTCCTACAATGAGCAGTTCTTC. This gives the protein CASSDSVTASYNEQFF.

This rearrangement joins TRBV6-5 to TRBJ2-7; TRBD1 is a possible D gene (5 bases). The CDR3 spans 12 residues. CDR1 is MNHEY, CDR2 SVGAGI, per germline. Trimming left V 7 bases short and J 2 bases short, with 9 bases between. The CDR3 spells CASKGQTYEQYF. The CDR3 DNA reads as TGTGCCAGCAAGGGGCAAACCTACGAGCAGTACTTC.

This clonotype was seen only once. The gene calls are TRBV29-1 and TRBJ2-1; maybe TRBD2 (5 bases). The V end lost 0 bases, the J end lost 7 bases, and 13 bases lay between the germline ends. Germline V gives CDR1 SQVTM, CDR2 ANQGSEA. The CDR3 has 14 residues. The CDR3 DNA follows: TGCAGCGTTGAAGATCACGGGGTATCGAATGAGCAGTTCTTC. Translated: CSVEDHGVSNEQFF.

The sample holds many counts of this clonotype. This chain links TRBV29-1 with TRBJ2-7; the match to TRBD1 covers 7 bases. V trimming: 7 bases; J trimming: 0 bases; junction bases outside the gene matches: 3. Germline V gene lookup returns CDR1 SQVTM and CDR2 ANQGSEA. The CDR3 is made up of 12 amino acids. The CDR3 bases are TGCAGCGCTGGGACAGACTCCTACGAGCAGTACTTC. The encoded protein is CSAGTDSYEQYF.

This clonotype was recorded a few times. This rearrangement joins TRBV5-1 to TRBJ2-1, with a tentative D call TRBD2 (6 bases). CDR1 and CDR2 from the germline V gene are SGHRS and YFSETQ. This CDR3 region has 13 residues. Trimming shortened V by 0 bases and J by 6 bases, and 7 bases separated the two germline ends. CDR3 bases: TGCGCCAGCAGCTTGGGGCGGGGCAATGAGCAGTTCTTC. It codes for CASSLGRGNEQFF. The full variable domain, completed using reference TRBV5-1 and TRBJ2-1, is KAGVTQTPRYLIKTRGQQVTLSCSPISGHRSVSWYQQTPGQGLQFLFEYFSETQRNKGNFPGRFSGRQFSNSRSEMNVSTLELGDSALYLCASSLGRGNEQFFGPGTRLTVL.

There are a few counts of this clonotype. V and J are TRBV4-3 and TRBJ2-7; 11 nucleotides align to TRBD2. V was pared by 0 bases and J by 4 bases, with 2 bases of the junction left unmatched. This CDR3 contains 15 residues. From germline, CDR1 is LGHNA and CDR2 YSLEER. The CDR3 nucleotides are TGCGCCAGCAGCCAAGACGCTAGCGGGAGGTACGAGCAGTACTTC. Encoded protein: CASSQDASGRYEQYF.

This clonotype was seen only a few times. The rearrangement uses TRBV6-6 and TRBJ2-1; D gene uncertain. Per the germline V gene, CDR1 is MNHNY and CDR2 is SVGAGI (reference sequence). The ends were cut back, 6 bases at V and 10 bases at J, with 16 bases in the middle. The CDR3 is 13 amino acids. CDR3 sequence: CASRAREDGEQFF. The DNA for the CDR3 is TGTGCCAGCAGAGCTCGAGAGGATGGGGAGCAGTTCTTC.

In this sample, this clonotype turned up a few times. The chain carries TRBV7-2 and TRBJ2-2, with 10 bases that match TRBD2. CDR1 SGHTA and CDR2 FQGNSA come from the germline V gene. The V segment lost 5 bases and the J segment 3 bases; nucleotides outside the gene matches: 6. The CDR3 consists of 16 residues. CDR3 region: CASSQTSGSYTGELFF. DNA for the CDR3: TGTGCCAGCAGCCAGACTAGCGGGTCCTACACCGGGGAGCTGTTTTTT.

This chain links TRBV6-1 with TRBJ2-5, with 10 bases matching TRBD2. The junction had 5 bases not matched to a gene; V was cut back by 2 bases and J by 5 bases. This CDR3 is 15 amino acids long. Germline CDR1 and CDR2: MNHNS and SASEGT. The CDR3 is CASSESSGGGETQYF. The CDR3 nucleotides read TGTGCCAGCAGTGAATCTAGCGGGGGTGGGGAGACCCAGTACTTC.

The chain employs TRBV5-1 and TRBJ1-3; D is unresolved. V was cut by 2 bases and J by 5 bases, with 14 bases left in between. The CDR3 is 15 residues long. Germline values: CDR1 SGHRS, CDR2 YFSETQ. CDR3 sequence reads: CASSLTPGNRNTIYF. CDR3 DNA: TGCGCCAGCAGCTTAACACCCGGGAACAGAAACACCATATATTTT.

This chain connects TRBV3-1 to TRBJ2-7; the D is unclear. Looked up from germline, CDR1 is LGHDT and CDR2 is YNNKEL (reference sequence). V shed 3 bases and J shed 2 bases, with 8 bases lying between them. This CDR3 is built from 13 residues. This chain's CDR3 is CASSHTVAYEQYF. CDR3 sequence (DNA): TGTGCCAGCAGCCACACGGTGGCCTACGAGCAGTACTTC.

The chain couples TRBV9 to TRBJ2-1; TRBD2 matches 13 bases. Germline CDR1 and CDR2: SGDLS and YYNGEE. CDR3 length: 15 residues. The ends lost 3 bases at V and 9 bases at J; junction bases unmatched: 6. CDR3 nucleotide sequence: TGTGCCAGCAGCGGAGGGACTAGCGGGGCACTTGAGCAGTTCTTC. This sequence encodes CASSGGTSGALEQFF.

The chain recombines TRBV12-3 or TRBV12-4 with TRBJ1-1, with TRBD1 as a possible D gene (5 bases). Trimming shortened V by 5 bases and J by 4 bases, and 14 bases separated the two germline ends. The CDR3 contains 14 residues. CDR3 in amino acids: CASSPLLGPTEAFF. In DNA form, the CDR3 reads TGTGCCAGCAGTCCATTACTGGGGCCCACTGAAGCTTTCTTT.

V is TRBV2 and J is TRBJ1-2; D uncertain. V was pared by 6 bases and J by 6 bases, with 14 bases between. CDR3 length equals 13 residues. The germline V gene encodes CDR1 SNHLY and CDR2 FYNNEI. Here the CDR3 DNA reads TGTGCCAGCAGAGACCGGTCAGTGGATGGCTACACCTTC. Translation: CASRDRSVDGYTF.

The rearrangement joins TRBV12-3 or TRBV12-4 to TRBJ1-4; tentatively, D is TRBD1 (5 bases). The CDR3 runs 18 residues. V shed 4 bases and J shed 5 bases, with 23 bases lying between them. In nucleotides, the CDR3 is TGTGCCAGCAGTTCGGGGTGGGGGTTGAGGGTTTCGAATGAAAAACTGTTTTTT. Protein sequence: CASSSGWGLRVSNEKLFF.

This clonotype was detected only a few times. The chain joins TRBV2 to TRBJ1-6, with 8 bases that match TRBD1. This CDR3 contains 17 residues. Germline V gene sequence: CDR1 SNHLY, CDR2 FYNNEI. V lost 4 bases, J lost 0 bases, and 5 bases stayed unmatched. The DNA of the CDR3 is TGTGCCAGCAGTGCGACAGGGGCCTACTCCTATAATTCACCCCTCCACTTT. Translation gives CASSATGAYSYNSPLHF. Filled out from reference TRBV2 and TRBJ1-6, the complete variable domain reads EPEVTQTPSHQVTQMGQEVILRCVPISNHLYFYWYRQILGQKVEFLVSFYNNEISEKSEIFDDQFSVERPDGSNFTLKIRSTKLEDSAMYFCASSATGAYSYNSPLHFGNGTRLTVT.

Only a few counts were recorded for this clonotype. The rearrangement links TRBV7-2 to TRBJ2-3, with TRBD2 matching over 16 bases. Germline V lookup: CDR1 SGHTA, CDR2 FQGNSA. This CDR3 is built from 18 residues. Losses at the gene ends were 4 bases for V and 5 bases for J; bases not matched to a gene: 9. The CDR3 spells CASSSLGTSGRARDTQYF. CDR3 sequence (DNA): TGTGCCAGCAGCTCTCTGGGGACTAGCGGGAGGGCCAGAGATACGCAGTATTTT.

This sequence joins TRBV25-1 and TRBJ2-7; tentative D call: TRBD1 (5 bases). The CDR3 totals 19 residues. Trimming stripped 4 bases from V and 4 bases from J, with 29 bases between. Per germline, CDR1 MGHDK and CDR2 SYGVNS. The CDR3 nucleotides are TGTGCCAGCAGTGCCACGCAGGGATCCCCCTCTCCCCCAGGGTACGAGCAGTACTTC. Residues: CASSATQGSPSPPGYEQYF.

The rearrangement joins TRBV5-1 to TRBJ1-5; no reliable D call. The CDR3 consists of 14 residues. Trimming cost V 0 bases and J 7 bases, with 11 bases left between them. Germline V lookup: CDR1 SGHRS, CDR2 YFSETQ. The CDR3 DNA reads as TGCGCCAGCAGCTTGGGGTCCCACGGGCAGCCCCAGCATTTT. The encoded protein is CASSLGSHGQPQHF.

The chain carries TRBV7-2 and TRBJ2-3; D is uncertain. Germline CDR1 SGHTA, CDR2 FQGNSA. This CDR3 spans 15 amino acids. The V gene lost 3 bases and the J gene lost 4 bases, with 14 bases spanning the gap. The CDR3 protein is CASSLGISGADTQYF. CDR3 nucleotides: TGTGCCAGCAGCTTGGGTATCAGTGGGGCAGATACGCAGTATTTT.

In this sample, this clonotype turned up a few times. J is TRBJ2-7 and V is TRBV5-6; the D gene could be TRBD1 or TRBD2 (6 bases each). The CDR3 consists of 16 residues. Germline V gene sequence: CDR1 SGHDT, CDR2 YYEEEE. Trimming shortened V by 2 bases and J by 2 bases, and 17 bases separated the two germline ends. CDR3 nucleotide sequence: TGTGCCAGCAGCTTCTTCAGCCGGGGGCCAACCTACGAGCAGTACTTC. Amino acid sequence: CASSFFSRGPTYEQYF.